The 25 T cell receptor beta chains presented below share a single source sample, sequenced in a study of T cell responses to AZD1222 COVID-19 vaccine. Profiling relied on immunoSEQ multiplex PCR, and the TCRdb table lists in-frame clones only, not all of them. The sample has 150,000 or so clones, and its top ten clones hold around 2.4%. Input material: peripheral blood. These receptors came from an adult in good health.

This sequence joins TRBV7-2 and TRBJ2-1, with 8 bases matching TRBD2. V dropped 5 bases and J dropped 3; count of bases not matched to a gene: 6. The CDR3 is made up of 15 amino acids. Germline V gene data show CDR1 as SGHTA and CDR2 as FQGNSA. The CDR3 sequence: CASSIETSVYNEQFF. CDR3 coding DNA: TGTGCCAGCAGCATCGAGACTAGCGTCTACAATGAGCAGTTCTTC.

The V and J genes are TRBV29-1 and TRBJ1-1; 7 nucleotides agree with TRBD1. The CDR3 is 14 residues long. CDR1 SQVTM and CDR2 ANQGSEA come from the germline V gene. V was clipped by 0 bases and J by 6 bases; unmatched bases: 7. The CDR3 DNA follows: TGCAGCGTTGAAGATCTAGACAGGGACGCTGAAGCTTTCTTT. Its protein is CSVEDLDRDAEAFF.

The genes are TRBV2 and TRBJ1-1; D is undetermined. Per germline, CDR1 SNHLY and CDR2 FYNNEI. The CDR3 is made up of 14 amino acids. Trimming took 1 base from V and 4 from J, leaving 10 bases between them. Here the CDR3 reads CASSEGAAGTEAFF. CDR3 coding DNA: TGTGCCAGCAGTGAAGGGGCAGCGGGCACTGAAGCTTTCTTT.

The chain carries TRBV15 and TRBJ1-1; D gene ambiguous. V dropped 0 bases and J dropped 2 bases, with 7 bases sitting between them. The V gene's germline CDR1 is LNHNV and CDR2 YYDKDF (reference sequence). The CDR3 covers 14 residues. Written as DNA, the CDR3 is TGTGCCACCAGCAGAGAGGTACACAACACTGAAGCTTTCTTT. This encodes CATSREVHNTEAFF.

The rearrangement links TRBV4-2 to TRBJ2-3, with 9 bases that match TRBD2. The CDR3 has 16 residues. J lost 6 bases, V lost 3 bases, and 10 bases had no gene match. Per the germline V gene, CDR1 is LGHNA and CDR2 is YNFKEQ. CDR3 bases: TGTGCCAGCAGCCAGAGGTGGCGGGGGGGGTCTGATACGCAGTATTTT. Its protein is CASSQRWRGGSDTQYF.

The chain combines TRBV2 with TRBJ1-2, with D tentatively TRBD1 (5 bases). V lost 2 bases and J lost 0, with 10 bases in between. Germline V gives CDR1 SNHLY, CDR2 FYNNEI. CDR3 length: 15 amino acids. Written as DNA, the CDR3 is TGTGCCAGCAGTGAACAGGGTTATTCTAACTATGGCTACACCTTC. Encoded protein: CASSEQGYSNYGYTF.

This chain joins TRBV4-3 and TRBJ2-1; 7 nucleotides line up with TRBD2. The CDR3 length is 16 residues. Germline CDR1 is LGHNA and CDR2 is YSLEER. V shed 4 bases and J 0 bases; nucleotides not matched to a gene: 6. The CDR3 reads CASSPERGPSYNEQFF. CDR3 nucleotide sequence: TGCGCCAGCAGCCCCGAGCGGGGACCCTCCTACAATGAGCAGTTCTTC.

The chain links TRBV11-3 to TRBJ2-1; D ambiguous. Germline V gene data show CDR1 as SGHNT and CDR2 as YENEEA. The CDR3 spans 16 residues. V was shortened by 1 base and J by 7 bases, with 17 bases between the two germline ends. CDR3 loop: CASSLGNSRMRNEQFF. The CDR3 bases are TGTGCCAGCAGCTTAGGGAACAGTCGTATGAGGAATGAGCAGTTCTTC.

The chain carries TRBV5-1 and TRBJ1-1, with D uncertain. CDR3 length: 11 residues. Germline V gene lookup returns CDR1 SGHRS and CDR2 YFSETQ. Deletions cut 7 bases from V and 5 bases from J, with 9 bases between. CDR3 protein: CASSAGTEAFF. Here the CDR3 DNA reads TGCGCCAGCTCCGCGGGTACTGAAGCTTTCTTT.

The rearrangement joins TRBV4-1 to TRBJ2-1, with 7 bases aligning to TRBD1. There are 20 residues in the CDR3. Germline CDR1 and CDR2: MGHRA and YSYEKL. The junction had 17 bases not matched to a gene; V was cut back by 1 base and J by 2 bases. The CDR3 region is CASSQGQGLPGPTPYNEQFF. The CDR3, as DNA: TGCGCCAGCAGCCAAGGACAGGGCCTACCGGGACCAACGCCCTACAATGAGCAGTTCTTC.

The gene calls are TRBV7-2 and TRBJ1-1, with a tentative D call TRBD1 (6 bases). Trimming pared 3 bases from V and 1 base from J, leaving 12 bases between. The CDR3 is 15 amino acids. Germline CDR1 is SGHTA and CDR2 is FQGNSA. The CDR3 nucleotides are TGTGCCAGCAGCTTCCGGGTACAGGGGAACACTGAAGCTTTCTTT. Translated, it gives CASSFRVQGNTEAFF.

The rearrangement uses TRBV12-3 or TRBV12-4 and TRBJ1-1; D gene unclear. This CDR3 has 13 residues. V was trimmed by 4 bases and J by 6 bases, leaving 12 bases between them. CDR3: CASSSRRASEAFF. The CDR3 DNA is TGTGCCAGCAGTTCCCGACGGGCTTCTGAAGCTTTCTTT.

The genes are TRBV11-2 and TRBJ2-2; tentative D call: TRBD2 (5 bases). The CDR3 contains 14 residues. Germline CDR1 is SGHAT and CDR2 is FQNNGV. V was clipped by 2 bases and J by 4 bases, with 8 bases between them. The CDR3 region is CASSLSRGTGELFF. The CDR3 nucleotides are TGTGCCAGCAGCTTATCCCGGGGCACCGGGGAGCTGTTTTTT.

The chain has TRBV5-1 and TRBJ1-5; a weak D match, TRBD1 (5 bases). The CDR3 is 15 residues long. V dropped 0 bases and J dropped 2 bases, with 9 bases sitting between them. CDR1 is SGHRS and CDR2 is YFSETQ in the germline V gene. CDR3 sequence: CASSLEGIGNQPQHF. The CDR3 coding sequence is TGCGCCAGCAGCTTGGAGGGGATCGGCAATCAGCCCCAGCATTTT.

A remark on this clone: Germline and junction disagree at one end, which may indicate a read error. V gene TRBV5-1 combines with J gene TRBJ2-7; D is possibly TRBD1 or TRBD2 (5 bases each). The CDR3 runs 16 residues. Germline V gene data show CDR1 as SGHRS and CDR2 as YFSETQ. CDR3 nucleotides: TGCGCCAGCAGCTTGGGGTCCGGGACGGGCTCCCACGAGCAGTACTTC. Translation: CASSLGSGTGSHEQYF.

The chain has TRBV18 and TRBJ1-3, with D possibly TRBD1 on 5 matching bases. Germline CDR1 is KGHSH and CDR2 is LQKENI. The CDR3 spans 15 residues. The V and J ends lost 2 bases and 0 bases respectively, with 8 bases between them. The CDR3 region has the DNA TGTGCCAGCTCACCAAGCAGGGACTCTGGAAACACCATATATTTT. It translates to CASSPSRDSGNTIYF.

This chain uses TRBV6-5 with TRBJ2-1, with D unclear. V was trimmed by 8 bases and J by 0 bases, leaving 8 bases between them. The germline gives CDR1 MNHEY, CDR2 SVGAGI. The CDR3 is 13 amino acids. The CDR3 DNA sequence: TGTGCCAGCGGGGAAAGCTCCTACAATGAGCAGTTCTTC. Translation: CASGESSYNEQFF.

This chain connects TRBV4-1 to TRBJ2-3, with 7 positions matching TRBD1. Germline V gene lookup returns CDR1 MGHRA and CDR2 YSYEKL. The J segment lost 2 bases and the V segment lost 3 bases, leaving 5 bases of the junction unmatched. The CDR3 covers 15 residues. CDR3 region: CASSQKGGDTDTQYF. The CDR3 DNA sequence: TGCGCCAGCAGCCAGAAAGGGGGCGACACAGATACGCAGTATTTT.

This chain links TRBV11-3 with TRBJ1-1; a possible D gene is TRBD1 (5 bases). The CDR3 runs to 14 residues. Trimming pared 0 bases from V and 6 bases from J, leaving 11 bases between. Per the germline V gene, CDR1 is SGHNT and CDR2 is YENEEA. The CDR3 here is CASSLDGGTAEAFF. The CDR3 region has the DNA TGTGCCAGCAGCTTAGATGGAGGGACCGCTGAAGCTTTCTTT.

V gene TRBV5-4 combines with J gene TRBJ2-3; D possibly uses TRBD1 or TRBD2 (6 bases each). The CDR3 is made up of 16 amino acids. Trimming took 0 bases from V and 6 from J, leaving 17 bases between them. Germline CDR1 is SGHNT and CDR2 is YYREEE (reference sequence). CDR3 coding DNA: TGTGCCAGCAGCTTGGGGAGGGCAGGGGTAGGTGATACGCAGTATTTT. This translates into CASSLGRAGVGDTQYF.

This chain joins TRBV7-8 and TRBJ2-1; 7 positions agree with TRBD1. This CDR3 spans 16 amino acids. Looked up from germline, CDR1 is SGHVS and CDR2 is FQNEAQ. The junction had 7 bases not matched to a gene; V was cut back by 5 bases and J by 0 bases. Written as DNA, the CDR3 is TGTGCCAGCAGCCCAATGAGGGGGCTCTCCTACAATGAGCAGTTCTTC. It is translated as CASSPMRGLSYNEQFF.

This rearrangement joins TRBV2 to TRBJ1-2; no clear D gene. The CDR3 is made up of 11 amino acids. The V end lost 6 bases, the J end lost 4 bases, and 6 bases lay between the germline ends. Germline assignment: CDR1 SNHLY and CDR2 FYNNEI. CDR3 protein: CASRQIYGYTF. The DNA for the CDR3 is TGTGCCAGCAGACAGATCTATGGCTACACCTTC. Looking up the rest from reference TRBV2 and TRBJ1-2 gives the full variable domain: EPEVTQTPSHQVTQMGQEVILRCVPISNHLYFYWYRQILGQKVEFLVSFYNNEISEKSEIFDDQFSVERPDGSNFTLKIRSTKLEDSAMYFCASRQIYGYTFGSGTRLTVV.

This chain links TRBV6-5 with TRBJ1-1; tentatively, D is TRBD1 (5 bases). This CDR3 is 15 amino acids long. Trimming took off 6 bases at V and 5 bases at J, with 19 bases between the two ends. Per germline, CDR1 MNHEY and CDR2 SVGAGI. The CDR3 DNA sequence: TGTGCCAGCAGCCCCGACGCGGGGGTGGGTACTGAAGCTTTCTTT. It is translated as CASSPDAGVGTEAFF.

The chain links TRBV7-2 to TRBJ1-5; maybe TRBD1 (6 bases). The CDR3 sequence is 15 residues long. The V and J ends lost 5 bases and 1 base respectively, with 12 bases between them. CDR1 is SGHTA and CDR2 is FQGNSA in the germline V gene. The CDR3 reads CASSRDTSSNQPQHF. CDR3 sequence (DNA): TGTGCCAGCAGCCGGGACACCTCCAGCAATCAGCCCCAGCATTTT. Full variable domain (rest looked up from reference TRBV7-2 and TRBJ1-5): GAGVSQSPSNKVTEKGKDVELRCDPISGHTALYWYRQSLGQGLEFLIYFQGNSAPDKSGLPSDRFSAERTGGSVSTLTIQRTQQEDSAVYLCASSRDTSSNQPQHFGDGTRLSIL.

The V call is TRBV7-9, the J call TRBJ2-7; D is unclear. Deletions cut 2 bases from V and 5 bases from J, with 19 bases between. This CDR3 spans 16 amino acids. The germline V gene has CDR1 SEHNR and CDR2 FQNEAQ (reference sequence). The CDR3 is CASSLYGSGESHEQYF. DNA for the CDR3: TGTGCCAGCAGCTTATACGGGTCGGGTGAGAGCCACGAGCAGTACTTC.